A single T cell receptor beta chain is shown here with its context. These data come from a study of T cell changes during pregnancy in multiple sclerosis. The germline CDR1 and CDR2 sequences are MNHEY and SMNVEV (reference sequence). There are 13 residues in the CDR3. The V gene lost 6 bases and the J gene lost 4 bases, with 10 bases spanning the gap. Sequencing used immunoSEQ multiplex PCR; TCRdb keeps in-frame clones, though not all of them. Of tens of thousands of clones in the sample, 90% to 95% were seen once. The TCR was taken from a female donor with multiple sclerosis, enrolled in a pregnancy study. The chain joins TRBV27 to TRBJ2-1; no reliable D call. The sequences come from CD4+ T cells from peripheral blood mononuclear cells, collected before pregnancy. The CDR3 DNA is TGTGCCAGCAGCCCGCGAAATTACAATGAGCAGTTCTTC. Protein: CASSPRNYNEQFF.